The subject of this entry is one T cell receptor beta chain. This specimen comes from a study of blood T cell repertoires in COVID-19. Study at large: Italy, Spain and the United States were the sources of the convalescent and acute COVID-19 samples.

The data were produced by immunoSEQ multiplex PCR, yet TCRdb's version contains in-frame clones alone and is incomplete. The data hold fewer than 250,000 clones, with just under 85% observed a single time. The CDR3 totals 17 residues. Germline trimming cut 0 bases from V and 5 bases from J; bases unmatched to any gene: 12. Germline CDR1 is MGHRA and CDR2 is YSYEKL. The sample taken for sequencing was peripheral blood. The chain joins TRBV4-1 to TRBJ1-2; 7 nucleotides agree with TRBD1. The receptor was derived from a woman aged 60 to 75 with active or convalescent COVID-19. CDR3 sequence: CASSQDLWQGGWYGYTF. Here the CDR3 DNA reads TGCGCCAGCAGCCAAGATCTGTGGCAGGGGGGTTGGTATGGCTACACCTTC.